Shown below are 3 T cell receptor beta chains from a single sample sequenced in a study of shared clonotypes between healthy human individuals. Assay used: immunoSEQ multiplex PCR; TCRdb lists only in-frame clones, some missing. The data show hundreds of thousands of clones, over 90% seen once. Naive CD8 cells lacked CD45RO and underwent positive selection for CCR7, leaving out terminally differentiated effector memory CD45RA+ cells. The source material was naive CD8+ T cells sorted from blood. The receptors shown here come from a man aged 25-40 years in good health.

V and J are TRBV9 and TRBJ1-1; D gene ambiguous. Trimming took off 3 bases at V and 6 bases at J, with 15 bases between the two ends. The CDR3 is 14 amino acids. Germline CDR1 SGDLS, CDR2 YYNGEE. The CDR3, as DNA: TGTGCCAGCAGCGCGCGTGAGTTAGGACCTGAAGCTTTCTTT. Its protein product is CASSARELGPEAFF. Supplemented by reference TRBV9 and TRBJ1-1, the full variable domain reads DSGVTQTPKHLITATGQRVTLRCSPRSGDLSVYWYQQSLDQGLQFLIQYYNGEERAKGNILERFSAQQFPDLHSELNLSSLELGDSALYFCASSARELGPEAFFGQGTRLTVV.

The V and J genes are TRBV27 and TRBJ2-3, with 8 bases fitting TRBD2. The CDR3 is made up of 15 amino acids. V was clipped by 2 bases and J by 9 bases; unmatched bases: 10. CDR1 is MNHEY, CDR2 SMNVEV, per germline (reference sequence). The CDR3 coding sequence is TGTGCCAGCAGTTTACCTGGCGGGAGGTCTAGGACGCAGTATTTT. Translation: CASSLPGGRSRTQYF.

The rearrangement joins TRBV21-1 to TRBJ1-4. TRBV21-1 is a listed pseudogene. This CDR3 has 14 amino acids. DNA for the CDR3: TGTGCCAGCAGCAACAAGGAACCTCGGGGGAAACTGTTTTTT. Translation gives CASSNKEPRGKLFF.